The source of this T cell receptor beta chain is a study of T cell repertoires in cytomegalovirus infection. Looking at the study overall: Recently identified HLA-C-restricted CMV epitopes and well-studied HLA-B-restricted CMV epitopes were used by the study.

This clonotype was counted only a few times. The antigen remains unidentified. Via MiXCR, TCRdb re-called the reads, giving one row per CDR3 protein. Of 100,000 to 150,000 distinct CDR3 sequences detected, 32% appear once; the ten largest clones hold about 54%. CDR3 length: 13 residues. Deletions cut 4 bases from V and 2 bases from J, with 9 bases between. Germline V lookup: CDR1 MNHEY, CDR2 SMNVEV (reference sequence). This sequence joins TRBV27 and TRBJ2-7, with D perhaps given as TRBD1 or TRBD2 (5 bases each). The clonotype was recovered from a human donor in good health (CMV status not recorded). Some clones in this sample may be carry-over from other donors' samples. The specimen comprised CD8+ T cells from cultured PBMCs, sampled from culture after CMV antigen stimulation. DNA of the CDR3: TGTGCCAGCAGTTCCGGGGCCACCTACGAGCAGTACTTC. It translates to CASSSGATYEQYF.